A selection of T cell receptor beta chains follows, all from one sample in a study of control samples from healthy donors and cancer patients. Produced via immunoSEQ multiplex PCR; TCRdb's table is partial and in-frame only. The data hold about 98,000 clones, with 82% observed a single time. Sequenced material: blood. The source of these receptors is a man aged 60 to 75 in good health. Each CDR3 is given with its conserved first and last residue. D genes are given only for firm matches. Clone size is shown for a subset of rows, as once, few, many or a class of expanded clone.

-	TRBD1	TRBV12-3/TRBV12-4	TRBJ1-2	TGTGCCAGCAGTCCGGACAGGGCCTATGGCTACACCTTC	CASSPDRAYGYTF
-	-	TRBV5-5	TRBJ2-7	TGTGCCAGCAGCCTAGACAGGTACACCTACGAGCAGTACTTC	CASSLDRYTYEQYF
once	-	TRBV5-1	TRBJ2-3	TGCGCCAGCAGCTTGGACAGGGAGGTAGATACGCAGTATTTT	CASSLDREVDTQYF
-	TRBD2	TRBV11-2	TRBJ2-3	TGTGCCAGCAGCTTTAGCGCGGGAGGCATCACAGATACGCAGTATTTT	CASSFSAGGITDTQYF
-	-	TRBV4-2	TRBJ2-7	TGTGCCAGCAGCCAAGATAGAGGGATCTACGAGCAGTACTTC	CASSQDRGIYEQYF
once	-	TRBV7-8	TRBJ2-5	TGTGCCAGCAGCCCCCGGCCTCTGGACCCAGAGACCCAGTACTTC	CASSPRPLDPETQYF
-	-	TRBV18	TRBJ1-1	TGTGCCAGCTCACCGTTAATGACACCACGGAACACTGAAGCTTTCTTT	CASSPLMTPRNTEAFF
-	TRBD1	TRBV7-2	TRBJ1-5	TGTGCCAGCAGCTTAACAGGGGGAGAGTCCCAGCATTTT	CASSLTGGESQHF
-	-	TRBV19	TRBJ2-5	TGTGCCAGTAGTATAGGGGGGGCCTGGGAGACCCAGTACTTC	CASSIGGAWETQYF
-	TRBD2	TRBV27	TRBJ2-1	TGTGCCAGCAGTTTAAATTGGGGACTAGGACCTTTCGATGAGCAGTTCTTC	CASSLNWGLGPFDEQFF
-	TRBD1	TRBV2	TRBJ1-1	TGTGCCAGCAGTGGACAGGGGGTAGATGAAGCTTTCTTT	CASSGQGVDEAFF
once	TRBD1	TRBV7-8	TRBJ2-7	TGTGCCAGCAGCTTAGCGACAGGGGGCTTCTACGAGCAGTACTTC	CASSLATGGFYEQYF
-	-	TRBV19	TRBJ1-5	TGTGCCAGTAGCACCCCGGACAGTTATCAGCCCCAGCATTTT	CASSTPDSYQPQHF
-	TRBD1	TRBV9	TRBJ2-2	TGTGCCAGCAGTGAGGACAGGGGTTTAAACACCGGGGAGCTGTTTTTT	CASSEDRGLNTGELFF
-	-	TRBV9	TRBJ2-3	TGTGCCAGCAGCGTAGGGGGGGGCCGCACAGATACGCAGTATTTT	CASSVGGGRTDTQYF
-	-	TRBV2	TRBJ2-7	TGTGCCAGCACCCGCGAGGGGACTTCCTACGAGCAGTACTTC	CASTREGTSYEQYF
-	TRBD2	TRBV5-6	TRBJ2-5	TGTGCCAGCAGCTCCGAACCGGGAGGCGGGGAGACCCAGTACTTC	CASSSEPGGGETQYF
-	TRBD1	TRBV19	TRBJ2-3	TGTGCCAGTAGCCACAGGGGGGATACGCAGTATTTT	CASSHRGDTQYF
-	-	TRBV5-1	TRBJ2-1	TGCGCCAGCAGCTTGCTGGTGGTGGCGCTCAATGAGCAGTTCTTC	CASSLLVVALNEQFF
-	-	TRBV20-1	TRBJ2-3	TGCAGTGCTAGATTCACAGATACGCAGTATTTT	CSARFTDTQYF
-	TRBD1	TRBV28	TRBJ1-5	TGTGCCAGCAGTACAACAGGGGACAATCAGCCCCAGCATTTT	CASSTTGDNQPQHF
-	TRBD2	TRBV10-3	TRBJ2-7	TGTGCCATCGTACCGGGACTAGCGGGGGCCGTTCAGCAGTACTTC	CAIVPGLAGAVQQYF
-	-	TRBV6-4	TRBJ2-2	TGTGCCAGCAGTGACTCGGCGGCGGGTAGGACCGGGGAGCTGTTTTTT	CASSDSAAGRTGELFF
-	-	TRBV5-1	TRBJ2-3	TGCGCCAGCAGCCTACGACCCACAGATACGCAGTATTTT	CASSLRPTDTQYF
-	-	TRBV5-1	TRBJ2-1	TGCGCCAGCAGCTCCCAGACAGCGGCCACGTACAATGAGCAGTTCTTC	CASSSQTAATYNEQFF
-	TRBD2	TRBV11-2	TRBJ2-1	TGTGCCAGCAGCTTAAACTTCGGGAGGAGGTTCTTC	CASSLNFGRRFF
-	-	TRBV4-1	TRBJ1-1	TGCGCCAGCAGCCAAGAATCGGGGGTACCGAACACTGAAGCTTTCTTT	CASSQESGVPNTEAFF
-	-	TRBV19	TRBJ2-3	TGTGCCAGTAGTACCCCCCCGGGTAGGGATACGCAGTATTTT	CASSTPPGRDTQYF
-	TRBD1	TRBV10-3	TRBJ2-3	TGTGCCACCGACTCCGGCGACAGGGCTAGCACAGATACGCAGTATTTT	CATDSGDRASTDTQYF
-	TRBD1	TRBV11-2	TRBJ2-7	TGTGCCAGCAGCTGGACAGGGGGCGAGCAGTACTTC	CASSWTGGEQYF
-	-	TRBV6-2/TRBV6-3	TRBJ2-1	TGTGCCAGCAGCTCCCATGCGGCCGGCTATCAGTTCTTC	CASSSHAAGYQFF
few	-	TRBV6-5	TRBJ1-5	TGTGCCAGCAGTTACGGGCAGGGCGGGTGGCATTTT	CASSYGQGGWHF
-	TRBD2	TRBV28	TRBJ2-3	TGTGCCAGCGGTCCGCCCCTAGCGGGAGTAGGCACAGATACGCAGTATTTT	CASGPPLAGVGTDTQYF
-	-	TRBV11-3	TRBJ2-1	TGTGCCAGCAGCTCTGGGTGGGCGGGGATTGAGCAGTTCTTC	CASSSGWAGIEQFF
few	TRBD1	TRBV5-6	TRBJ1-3	TGTGCCAGCAGCTTAGGACAGGGGGCTGGAAACACCATATATTTT	CASSLGQGAGNTIYF
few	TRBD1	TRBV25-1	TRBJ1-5	TGTGCCAGCAGTGAGCCCCAGGGGGCCTCAATTAGCAATCAGCCCCAGCATTTT	CASSEPQGASISNQPQHF
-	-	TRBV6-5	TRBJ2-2	TGTGCCAGCAGTTACTCGGGGACCGGGGAGCTGTTTTTT	CASSYSGTGELFF
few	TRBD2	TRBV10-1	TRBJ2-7	TGCGCCAGCAGTGAGTTGCGGGGGGCCTCCTATCTGGCCGAGCAGTACTTC	CASSELRGASYLAEQYF
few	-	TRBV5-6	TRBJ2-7	TGTGCCAGCAGCTTGGGGGGGCCCTACGAGCAGTACTTC	CASSLGGPYEQYF
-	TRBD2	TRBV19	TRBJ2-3	TGTGCCAGTAGTATAGTCCTAGCGGGAGGTCTCCGCCACACAGATACGCAGTATTTT	CASSIVLAGGLRHTDTQYF
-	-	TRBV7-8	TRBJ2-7	TGTGCCAGCAACATAGACGGGAGCTCCTACGAGCAGTACTTC	CASNIDGSSYEQYF
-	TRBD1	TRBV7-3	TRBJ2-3	TGTGCCAGCAGCTTAAGGGACAGGGGGCGCACAGATACGCAGTATTTT	CASSLRDRGRTDTQYF
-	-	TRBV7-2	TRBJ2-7	TGTGCCAGCAGCGGGACTGGCCTTTACGAGCAGTACTTC	CASSGTGLYEQYF
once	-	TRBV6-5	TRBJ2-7	TGTGCCAGCAGTTGGGTACCTCTTATCAACGAGCAGTACTTC	CASSWVPLINEQYF
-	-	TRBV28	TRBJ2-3	TGTGCCAGCAGTTTAATGTATACGCAGTATTTT	CASSLMYTQYF
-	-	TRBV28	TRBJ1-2	TGTGCCAGCAGTCCTCTCGGTGGGGTGGACTATGGCTACACCTTC	CASSPLGGVDYGYTF
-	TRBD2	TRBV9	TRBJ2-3	TGTGCCAGCAGCGCCGTTGAGTCGGGGGGGACAGATACGCAGTATTTT	CASSAVESGGTDTQYF
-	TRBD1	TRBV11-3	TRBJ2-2	TGTGCCAGCAGCCTACGGACAGGGCCGAACACCGGGGAGCTGTTTTTT	CASSLRTGPNTGELFF
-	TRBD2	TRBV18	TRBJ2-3	TGTGCCAGCTCACCAAGTCAGCGGGGGGGCTTAGATACGCAGTATTTT	CASSPSQRGGLDTQYF
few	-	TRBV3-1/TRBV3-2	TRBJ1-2	TGTGCCAGCAGCCAAGATCCGAGAGATGGCTACACCTTC	CASSQDPRDGYTF
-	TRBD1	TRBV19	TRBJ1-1	TGTGCCAGTATCGACAGGGGGCGCGGGGACACTGAAGCTTTCTTT	CASIDRGRGDTEAFF
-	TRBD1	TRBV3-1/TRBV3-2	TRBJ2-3	TGTGCCAGCAGCCAAAGCCCGACAGGGACAGATACGCAGTATTTT	CASSQSPTGTDTQYF
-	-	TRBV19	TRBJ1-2	TGTGCCCGATACACGGGGGGGAGAGATGGCTACACCTTC	CARYTGGRDGYTF
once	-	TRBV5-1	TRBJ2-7	TGCGCCAGCAGCTTGGGACCTCCGGGTCTCCAGTCCTACGAGCAGTACTTC	CASSLGPPGLQSYEQYF
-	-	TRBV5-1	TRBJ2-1	TGCGCCAGCAGCCCAACTCTACCGGGGGCCTACAATGAGCAGTTCTTC	CASSPTLPGAYNEQFF